Listed below are T cell receptor beta chains from one sample, sequenced in a study of T cell repertoires in cytomegalovirus infection. TCRdb called the reads again in MiXCR, with one record for every CDR3 protein. The sample shows some 480,000 distinct CDR3 sequences, about 33% of them seen only once. These receptors lack a known antigen. The material was cultured PBMCs, obtained from culture after CMV antigen stimulation. The receptors were gathered from a human donor in good health (CMV status not recorded). Some clones in this sample may be carry-over from other donors' samples. The CDR3 runs from the conserved cysteine through the conserved F or W. The D gene is left open where the match is weak. Clone size is not always given. Where it is, it says once, few, many or a class for expanded clones.

d_call	v_call	clone_size	j_call	cdr3_aa	cdr3_nt
TRBD1	TRBV25-1	-	TRBJ2-1	CASSEETGGDNEQFF	TGTGCCAGCAGTGAAGAGACAGGGGGGGACAATGAGCAGTTCTTC
-	TRBV20-1	-	TRBJ2-3	CSARGGSPPDTQYF	TGCAGTGCTAGAGGAGGGAGTCCCCCCGATACGCAGTATTTT
-	TRBV7-2	many	TRBJ1-1	CASSSPAGGTNTEAFF	TGTGCCAGCAGCTCCCCCGCTGGCGGCACGAACACTGAAGCTTTCTTT
-	TRBV7-2	-	TRBJ1-1	CASSLTVGWGAEAFF	TGTGCCAGCAGCTTGACGGTGGGTTGGGGGGCTGAAGCTTTCTTT
TRBD2	TRBV5-6	-	TRBJ2-3	CASSFASGYSTDTQYF	TGTGCCAGCAGCTTCGCTAGCGGTTATAGCACAGATACGCAGTATTTT
-	TRBV29-1	few	TRBJ1-1	CSVVEGWKDTEAFF	TGCAGCGTTGTTGAGGGTTGGAAGGACACTGAAGCTTTCTTT
TRBD2	TRBV6-5	few	TRBJ2-7	CASRFAGGPDEQYF	TGTGCCAGCCGATTCGCGGGAGGGCCGGACGAGCAGTACTTC
-	TRBV29-1	-	TRBJ2-4	CSVERGGRGAKNIQYF	TGCAGCGTTGAAAGGGGGGGAAGGGGAGCCAAAAACATTCAGTACTTC
-	TRBV3-1	-	TRBJ1-2	CASSEGGVYSHGYTF	TGTGCCAGCAGCGAAGGGGGGGTTTACAGCCATGGCTACACCTTC
-	TRBV7-2	few	TRBJ1-2	CASSLALWSNHFYGYTF	TGTGCCAGCAGCTTAGCTCTATGGTCGAACCACTTCTATGGCTACACCTTC
TRBD2	TRBV27	few	TRBJ2-7	CASSARTSGIYEQYF	TGTGCCAGCAGTGCCCGGACTAGCGGGATCTACGAGCAGTACTTC
TRBD2	TRBV2	-	TRBJ2-5	CASSEGTRLKLETQYF	TGTGCCAGCAGTGAAGGGACTAGGCTAAAATTGGAGACCCAGTACTTC
TRBD1	TRBV19	few	TRBJ2-3	CASSPTGEKTSFRDTQYF	TGTGCCAGTAGTCCTACAGGGGAGAAAACTTCGTTCAGGGATACGCAGTATTTT
TRBD1	TRBV27	-	TRBJ2-3	CASSPRGQGRTDTQYF	TGTGCCAGCAGTCCCCGGGGACAGGGTCGCACAGATACGCAGTATTTT
TRBD2	TRBV12-3/TRBV12-4	-	TRBJ2-5	CASSFLAEETQYF	TGTGCCAGCAGTTTCCTAGCGGAAGAGACCCAGTACTTC
-	TRBV19	few	TRBJ2-5	CASSILHQRETQYF	TGTGCCAGTAGTATTTTACATCAGAGAGAGACCCAGTACTTC
-	TRBV11-2	-	TRBJ1-5	CASSLGGTPNQPQHF	TGTGCCAGCAGCTTAGGGGGGACTCCTAATCAGCCCCAGCATTTT
-	TRBV6-6	-	TRBJ2-7	CASSYEPSYEQYF	TGTGCCAGCAGTTACGAACCATCCTACGAGCAGTACTTC
-	TRBV7-2	few	TRBJ2-7	CASSPRNDEQYF	TGTGCCAGCAGCCCCCGTAACGACGAGCAGTACTTC
TRBD2	TRBV7-2	-	TRBJ2-6	CASIGGGYAGANVLTF	TGTGCCAGCATCGGGGGGGGGTATGCGGGGGCCAACGTCCTGACTTTC
-	TRBV6-2/TRBV6-3	-	TRBJ2-6	CASSSDPAGANVLTF	TGTGCCAGCAGTTCCGACCCTGCTGGGGCCAACGTCCTGACTTTC
TRBD1	TRBV28	many	TRBJ2-5	CASSSRGQGGETQYF	TGTGCCAGCAGTTCTCGGGGACAGGGCGGAGAGACCCAGTACTTC
-	TRBV7-2	few	TRBJ2-3	CASSSANTQYF	TGTGCCAGCAGCTCCGCAAATACGCAGTATTTT
-	TRBV5-4	-	TRBJ1-1	CASSLPRERAEAFF	TGTGCCAGCAGCTTGCCAAGGGAACGAGCTGAAGCTTTCTTT
TRBD1	TRBV28	-	TRBJ2-7	CASSFGTGIYEQYF	TGTGCCAGCAGTTTCGGGACAGGTATCTACGAGCAGTACTTC
-	TRBV11-2	-	TRBJ2-3	CASSFDQTPDTQYF	TGTGCCAGCAGTTTCGACCAAACCCCAGATACGCAGTATTTT
TRBD2	TRBV29-1	few	TRBJ2-1	CSVESQRERSEQFF	TGCAGCGTTGAGAGCCAGCGGGAGAGGAGTGAGCAGTTCTTC
-	TRBV27	-	TRBJ1-5	CASSWGVRGPQHF	TGTGCCAGCAGTTGGGGGGTTAGGGGACCCCAGCATTTT
-	TRBV27	once	TRBJ2-5	CASGPYRGGQETQYF	TGTGCCAGCGGACCCTACAGGGGAGGACAAGAGACCCAGTACTTC
-	TRBV2	once	TRBJ2-7	CASSEGPPGKLMYEQYF	TGTGCCAGCAGTGAAGGCCCCCCGGGGAAGCTTATGTACGAGCAGTACTTC
TRBD2	TRBV7-9	few	TRBJ2-1	CASSTSGGGYNEQFF	TGTGCCAGCAGCACATCGGGGGGGGGGTACAATGAGCAGTTCTTC
-	TRBV11-3	-	TRBJ2-1	CASSLSWGDGDEQFF	TGTGCCAGCAGCCTCTCTTGGGGGGACGGGGATGAGCAGTTCTTC
-	TRBV7-9	few	TRBJ1-5	CASSSSSSNQPQHF	TGTGCCAGCAGCTCGTCTAGTAGCAATCAGCCCCAGCATTTT
TRBD2	TRBV7-8	few	TRBJ2-1	CASSRRTSGGDEQFF	TGTGCCAGCAGCAGAAGGACTAGCGGGGGGGATGAGCAGTTCTTC
-	TRBV12-5	-	TRBJ1-1	CASGSTGFTEAFF	TGTGCTAGTGGTAGTACAGGGTTCACTGAAGCTTTCTTT
TRBD1	TRBV11-2	-	TRBJ1-2	CASSFGQGARGYTF	TGTGCCAGCAGCTTTGGACAGGGCGCTAGAGGCTACACCTTC
TRBD2	TRBV5-4	-	TRBJ2-1	CASSVGGSARNEQFF	TGTGCCAGCAGCGTCGGCGGGAGCGCAAGGAATGAGCAGTTCTTC
-	TRBV7-2	few	TRBJ1-5	CASSSLGGRNQPQHF	TGTGCCAGCAGCTCCTTGGGCGGCCGCAATCAGCCCCAGCATTTT
-	TRBV7-9	-	TRBJ1-1	CASSDTGSTEAFF	TGTGCCAGCAGCGACACAGGGTCGACTGAAGCTTTCTTT
TRBD1	TRBV12-3/TRBV12-4	-	TRBJ1-1	CASRDRWHTEAFF	TGTGCCAGCCGGGACAGGTGGCACACTGAAGCTTTCTTT
TRBD2	TRBV19	few	TRBJ2-1	CASRSSGSGYNEQFF	TGTGCCAGTAGGAGTAGCGGGAGTGGGTACAATGAGCAGTTCTTC
-	TRBV19	-	TRBJ2-5	CASSTGPEGWGETQYF	TGTGCCAGTAGTACCGGCCCGGAGGGATGGGGAGAGACCCAGTACTTC
-	TRBV12-3/TRBV12-4	-	TRBJ2-1	CASSFSGRSQRNEQFF	TGTGCCAGCAGTTTTTCTGGCAGATCTCAGAGGAATGAGCAGTTCTTC
-	TRBV25-1	-	TRBJ2-5	CASSRATGQETQYF	TGTGCCAGCAGTCGAGCTACGGGTCAAGAGACCCAGTACTTC
-	TRBV7-9	-	TRBJ2-1	CASSPYRVQNEQFF	TGTGCCAGCAGCCCATACAGGGTCCAGAATGAGCAGTTCTTC
TRBD1	TRBV7-2	few	TRBJ1-2	CASSPGQGWDYGYTF	TGTGCCAGCAGCCCAGGACAGGGGTGGGACTATGGCTACACCTTC
-	TRBV24-1	-	TRBJ2-3	CATSDPRVVLTDTQYF	TGTGCCACCAGTGATCCCCGAGTCGTACTCACAGATACGCAGTATTTT